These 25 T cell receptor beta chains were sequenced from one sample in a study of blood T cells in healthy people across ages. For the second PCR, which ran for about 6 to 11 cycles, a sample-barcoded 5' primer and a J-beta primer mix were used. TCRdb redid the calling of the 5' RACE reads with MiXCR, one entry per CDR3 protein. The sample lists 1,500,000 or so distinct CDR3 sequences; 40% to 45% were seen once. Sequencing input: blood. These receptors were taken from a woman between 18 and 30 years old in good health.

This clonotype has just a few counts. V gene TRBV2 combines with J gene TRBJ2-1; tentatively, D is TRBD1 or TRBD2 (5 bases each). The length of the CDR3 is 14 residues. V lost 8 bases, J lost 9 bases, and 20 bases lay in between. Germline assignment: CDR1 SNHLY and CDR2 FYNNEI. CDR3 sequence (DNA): TGTGCCAGCCTGGGGGATAGGGTCTTGGGTGAGCAGTTCTTC. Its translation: CASLGDRVLGEQFF.

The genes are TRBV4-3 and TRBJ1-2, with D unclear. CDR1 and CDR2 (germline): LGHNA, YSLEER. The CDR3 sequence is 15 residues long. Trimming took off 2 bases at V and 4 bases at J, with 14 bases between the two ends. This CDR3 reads CASSQNRPLSYGYTF. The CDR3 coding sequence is TGCGCCAGCAGCCAAAACAGACCGTTAAGCTATGGCTACACCTTC.

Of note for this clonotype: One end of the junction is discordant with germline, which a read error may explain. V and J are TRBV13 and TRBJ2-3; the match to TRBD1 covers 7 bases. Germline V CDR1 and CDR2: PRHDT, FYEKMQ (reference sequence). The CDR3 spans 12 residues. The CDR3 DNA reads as TGTACCAGCTCCGGACAGGCGGATACGCAGTATTTT. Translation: CTSSGQADTQYF.

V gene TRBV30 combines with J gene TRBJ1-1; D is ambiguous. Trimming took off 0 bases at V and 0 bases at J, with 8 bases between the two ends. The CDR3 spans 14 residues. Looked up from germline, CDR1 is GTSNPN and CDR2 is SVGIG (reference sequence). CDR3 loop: CAWSVTAMNTEAFF. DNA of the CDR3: TGTGCCTGGAGTGTAACAGCGATGAACACTGAAGCTTTCTTT. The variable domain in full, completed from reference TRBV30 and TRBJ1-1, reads SQTIHQWPATLVQPVGSPLSLECTVEGTSNPNLYWYRQAAGRGLQLLFYSVGIGQISSEVPQNLSASRPQDRQFILSSKKLLLSDSGFYLCAWSVTAMNTEAFFGQGTRLTVV.

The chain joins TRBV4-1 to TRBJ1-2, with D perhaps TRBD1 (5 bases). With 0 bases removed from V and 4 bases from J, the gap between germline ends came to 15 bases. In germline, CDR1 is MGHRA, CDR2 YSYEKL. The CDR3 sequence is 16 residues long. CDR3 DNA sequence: TGCGCCAGCAGCCAAGATTCCCGAGACAGACCCTATGGCTACACCTTC. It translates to CASSQDSRDRPYGYTF.

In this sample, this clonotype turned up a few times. CDR3 amino acids: CSAELFGGRTSYNEQFF. The CDR3 region has the DNA TGCAGTGCTGAACTTTTTGGCGGGAGGACCTCCTACAATGAGCAGTTCTTC. This rearrangement joins TRBV20-1 to TRBJ2-1, with 8 bases lining up with TRBD2. V dropped 5 bases and J dropped 0; count of bases not matched to a gene: 12. The CDR3 consists of 17 residues. Germline loops: CDR1 DFQATT, CDR2 SNEGSKA (reference sequence).

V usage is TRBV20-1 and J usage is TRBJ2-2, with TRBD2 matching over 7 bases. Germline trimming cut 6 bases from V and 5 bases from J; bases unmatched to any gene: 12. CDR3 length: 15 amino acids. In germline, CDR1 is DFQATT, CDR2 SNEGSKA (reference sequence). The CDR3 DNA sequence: TGCAGTGCCCGTTCTAGCGGTAGGGAGACCGGGGAGCTGTTTTTT. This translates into CSARSSGRETGELFF.

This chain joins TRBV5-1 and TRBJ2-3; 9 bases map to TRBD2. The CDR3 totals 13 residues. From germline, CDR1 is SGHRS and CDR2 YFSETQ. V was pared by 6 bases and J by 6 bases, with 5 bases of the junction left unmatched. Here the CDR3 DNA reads TGCGCCAGCACTAGCGGGGCGGAGGATACGCAGTATTTT. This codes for CASTSGAEDTQYF. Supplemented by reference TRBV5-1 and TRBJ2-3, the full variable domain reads KAGVTQTPRYLIKTRGQQVTLSCSPISGHRSVSWYQQTPGQGLQFLFEYFSETQRNKGNFPGRFSGRQFSNSRSEMNVSTLELGDSALYLCASTSGAEDTQYFGPGTRLTVL.

Here the CDR3 DNA reads TGCAGTGCTAGAGTTGGGTCCGGGAGTCCTACAGATACGCAGTATTTT. Protein product: CSARVGSGSPTDTQYF. The V gene is TRBV20-1, the J gene TRBJ2-3; weak D call: TRBD2 (6 bases). CDR3 size: 16 residues. V was trimmed by 1 base and J by 3 bases, leaving 17 bases between them. Germline V gene data show CDR1 as DFQATT and CDR2 as SNEGSKA (reference sequence).

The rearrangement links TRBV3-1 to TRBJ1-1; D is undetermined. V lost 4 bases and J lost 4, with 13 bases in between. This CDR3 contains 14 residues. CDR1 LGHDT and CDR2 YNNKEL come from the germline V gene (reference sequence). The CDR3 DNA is TGTGCCAGCAGCCTCCTATCAAAGCCCACTGAAGCTTTCTTT. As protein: CASSLLSKPTEAFF.

The CDR3 sequence is CATSEGNQETQYF. The CDR3, as DNA: TGTGCCACCAGTGAAGGGAATCAAGAGACCCAGTACTTC. The rearrangement joins TRBV24-1 to TRBJ2-5; D uncertain. Germline CDR1 KGHDR, CDR2 SFDVKD. This CDR3 spans 13 amino acids. Between the trimmed V and J ends, which lost 4 bases and 2 bases, there was a span of 7 bases.

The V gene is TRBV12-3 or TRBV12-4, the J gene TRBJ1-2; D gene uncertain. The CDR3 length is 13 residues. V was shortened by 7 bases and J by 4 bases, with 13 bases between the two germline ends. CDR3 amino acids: CASTYRVVYGYTF. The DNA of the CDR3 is TGTGCCAGCACCTATCGGGTAGTCTATGGCTACACCTTC.

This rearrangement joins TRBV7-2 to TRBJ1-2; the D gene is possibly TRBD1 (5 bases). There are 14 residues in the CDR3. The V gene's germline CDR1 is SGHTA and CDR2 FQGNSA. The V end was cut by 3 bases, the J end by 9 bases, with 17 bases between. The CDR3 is CASSFLRGVDSYTF. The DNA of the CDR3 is TGTGCCAGCAGCTTCCTTCGGGGGGTGGATAGCTACACCTTC.

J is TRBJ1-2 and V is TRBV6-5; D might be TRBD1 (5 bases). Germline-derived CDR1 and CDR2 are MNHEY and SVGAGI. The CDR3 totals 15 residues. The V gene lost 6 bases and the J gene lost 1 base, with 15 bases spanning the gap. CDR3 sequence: CASREDGTFNYGYTF. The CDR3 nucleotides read TGTGCCAGCAGAGAGGACGGGACCTTTAACTATGGCTACACCTTC.

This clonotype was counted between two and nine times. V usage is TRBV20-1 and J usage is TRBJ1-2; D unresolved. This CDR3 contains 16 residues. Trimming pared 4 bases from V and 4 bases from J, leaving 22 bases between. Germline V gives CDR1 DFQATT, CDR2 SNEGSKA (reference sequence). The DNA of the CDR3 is TGCAGTGCTACGACCGGGAGGATCACCAACGGCTATGGCTACACCTTC. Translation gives CSATTGRITNGYGYTF.

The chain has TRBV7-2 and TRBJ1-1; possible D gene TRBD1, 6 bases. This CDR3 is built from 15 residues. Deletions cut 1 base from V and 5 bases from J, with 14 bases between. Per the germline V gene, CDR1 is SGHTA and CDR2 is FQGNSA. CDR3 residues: CASSLVWGPGTEAFF. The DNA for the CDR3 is TGTGCCAGCAGCTTAGTTTGGGGGCCAGGGACTGAAGCTTTCTTT.

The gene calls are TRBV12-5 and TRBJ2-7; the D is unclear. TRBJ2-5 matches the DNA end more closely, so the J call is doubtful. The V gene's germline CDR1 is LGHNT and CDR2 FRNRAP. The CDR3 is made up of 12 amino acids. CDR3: CASAWSEETQYF. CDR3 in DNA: TGTGCTAGTGCATGGTCGGAAGAGACCCAGTACTTC.

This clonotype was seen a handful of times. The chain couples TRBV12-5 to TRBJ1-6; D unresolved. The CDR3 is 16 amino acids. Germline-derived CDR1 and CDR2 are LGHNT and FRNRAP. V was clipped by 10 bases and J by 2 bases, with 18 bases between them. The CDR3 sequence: CAKSVIKRAYNSPLHF. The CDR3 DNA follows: TGTGCTAAGAGCGTTATAAAGCGGGCCTATAATTCACCCCTCCACTTT.

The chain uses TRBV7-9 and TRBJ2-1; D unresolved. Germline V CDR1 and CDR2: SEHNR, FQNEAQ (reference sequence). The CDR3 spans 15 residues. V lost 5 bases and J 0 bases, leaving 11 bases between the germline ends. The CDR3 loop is CASSHRPPSYNEQFF. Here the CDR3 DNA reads TGTGCCAGCAGCCATCGACCACCCTCCTACAATGAGCAGTTCTTC.

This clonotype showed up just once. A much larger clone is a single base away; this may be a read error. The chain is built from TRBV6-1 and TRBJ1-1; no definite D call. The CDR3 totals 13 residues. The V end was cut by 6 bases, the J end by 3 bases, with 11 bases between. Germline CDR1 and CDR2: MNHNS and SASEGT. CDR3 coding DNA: TGTGCCAGCAGCCGCCTTGTGGACACTGAAGCTTTCTTT. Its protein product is CASSRLVDTEAFF.

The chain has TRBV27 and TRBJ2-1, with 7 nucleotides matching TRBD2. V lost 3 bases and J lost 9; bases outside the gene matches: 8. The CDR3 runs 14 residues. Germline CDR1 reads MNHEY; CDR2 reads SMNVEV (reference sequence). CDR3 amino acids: CASSLGGGWGEQFF. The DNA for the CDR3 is TGTGCCAGCAGTTTGGGCGGGGGATGGGGTGAGCAGTTCTTC.

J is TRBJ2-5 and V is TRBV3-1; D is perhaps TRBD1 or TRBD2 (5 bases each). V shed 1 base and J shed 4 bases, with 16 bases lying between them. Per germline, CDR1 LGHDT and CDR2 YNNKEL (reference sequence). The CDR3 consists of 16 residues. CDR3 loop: CASSQAWSGSRETQYF. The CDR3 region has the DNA TGTGCCAGCAGCCAAGCATGGTCAGGGAGCCGAGAGACCCAGTACTTC.

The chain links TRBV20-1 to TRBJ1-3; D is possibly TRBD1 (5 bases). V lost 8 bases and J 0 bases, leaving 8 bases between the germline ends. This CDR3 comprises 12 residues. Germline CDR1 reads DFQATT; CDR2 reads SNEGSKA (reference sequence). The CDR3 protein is CSIGGSGNTIYF. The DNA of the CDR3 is TGCAGTATCGGGGGCTCTGGAAACACCATATATTTT.

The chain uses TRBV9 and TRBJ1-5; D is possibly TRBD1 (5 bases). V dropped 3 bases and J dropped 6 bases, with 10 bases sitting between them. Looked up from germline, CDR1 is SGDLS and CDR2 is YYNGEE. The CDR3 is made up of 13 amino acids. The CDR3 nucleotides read TGTGCCAGCAGCGGAGGGGTGGGTCAGCCCCAGCATTTT. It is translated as CASSGGVGQPQHF.

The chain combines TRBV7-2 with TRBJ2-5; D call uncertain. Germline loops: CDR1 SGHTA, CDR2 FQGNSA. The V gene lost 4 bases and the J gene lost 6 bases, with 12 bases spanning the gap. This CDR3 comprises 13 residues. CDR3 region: CASSSLPQKTQYF. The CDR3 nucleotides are TGTGCCAGCAGCTCTCTACCTCAAAAGACCCAGTACTTC.